This T cell receptor (beta chain) was profiled in a study of blood T cell repertoires in COVID-19 (dated by TCRdb to 2019 to 2021). With regard to the full study: The collaborator samples originated in the United States, Italy and Spain and spanned the acute and convalescent phases of COVID-19. A freely available public database, intended as a resource for researchers studying the immune response to SARS-CoV-2, is where the repertoires were released. Deeply sampled blood TCRbeta repertoires from subjects exposed to, actively infected with, or recovered from COVID-19 were included in the dataset. The prospective study material was composed of cDNA or gDNA derived from T cells, B-cell-depleted T cells, or PBMCs. HLA class I and class II types, where available, came from metadata supplied by the sample provider rather than from assay-based typing. The samples were drawn from the first 160 participants of the ongoing ImmuneRACE study and from 1,254 subjects provided by 6 global collaborators. Nearly every sample came with metadata listing a de-identified subject ID, COVID-19 status, age in years and sex.

As for this clone: Its antigen specificity is not known. No base qualities exist here, and no much larger clone lies one base off it.

At one collaborating source in Seattle, patients were enrolled during active infection and were followed longitudinally through the course of disease. Whole blood was collected in K2EDTA tubes by collaborating institutions according to the institutions' own protocols. For TCRbeta analysis, collaborators shipped samples as frozen whole blood, isolated PBMCs, or DNA extracted from either of those sample types. TCRbeta CDR3 regions were amplified from genomic DNA using the immunoSEQ Assay, a bias-controlled multiplex PCR. Under the source paper's analysis protocol: The number of nucleated cells in each sample was estimated by amplification of reference gene primers within the assay. To quantify the absolute abundance of each unique TCRbeta CDR3 rearrangement, sequence reads were collapsed and filtered. For each sample, productive Simpson clonality was calculated as the square root of Simpson's diversity index over productive rearrangements. TCRdb carries this immuneACCESS record with in-frame sequences only. Its versions omit some clonotypes, under half of them owing to an unresolved V gene in the studies checked, with the rest unexplained. The V and J calls and clone size are taken from that table; D and trimming were inferred from the DNA. The sample records 350,000 or so clones, approximately 89% of which are singletons. 3% to 4.5% of the sample lies in the top ten.

From the cysteine up to the phenylalanine, the CDR3 has a length of 13 residues. This entry keeps only the CDR3 DNA: 39 bases, framed from base 1. Beyond this particular receptor, the publication reports: The amount of clinical and demographic metadata varied by source and participant and was provided uncurated.

What was sequenced was peripheral blood. The sequence was obtained from a woman aged 60-70 years with COVID-19, enrolled during active disease. Recombination linked TRBV21-1 to TRBJ2-1; TRBD1, as called in the table, went unchecked against the DNA. TRBV21-1 is a known pseudogene. CDR3 reads: CASQNRAYNEQFF. The nucleotide sequence reads TGTGCCAGCCAAAACAGGGCCTACAATGAGCAGTTCTTC.